Listed here are 9 T cell receptor beta chains from one sample, sequenced in a study of T cells in Graves' hyperthyroidism and ophthalmopathy. Amplified TCR beta CDR3 regions derived from RNA transcripts. During a first-round RT-PCR of the TCR CDR3, the HTBI primer set was used. Using its own MiXCR run on the multiplex PCR reads, TCRdb lists one record per CDR3 protein. The data show around 700,000 distinct CDR3 sequences, about 17% seen once. The sequencing sample was made of blood. The source is a woman aged 45 to 65 with Graves' hyperthyroidism that later progressed to Graves' ophthalmopathy.

The rearrangement joins TRBV5-1 to TRBJ1-4; D not certain. CDR1 is SGHRS and CDR2 is YFSETQ in the germline V gene. The V gene lost 2 bases and the J gene lost 5 bases, with 10 bases spanning the gap. This CDR3 is built from 14 residues. The CDR3 here is CASSFADENEKLFF. The DNA for the CDR3 is TGCGCCAGCAGCTTTGCAGACGAAAATGAAAAACTGTTTTTT.

The chain combines TRBV15 with TRBJ2-3, with D possibly being TRBD1 (5 bases). Trimming removed 2 bases at V and 4 bases at J, with 10 bases between. The germline V gene encodes CDR1 LNHNV and CDR2 YYDKDF (reference sequence). This CDR3 is 14 amino acids long. The CDR3 loop is CATSRPTVPDTQYF. The CDR3 DNA sequence: TGTGCCACCAGCAGACCGACAGTTCCAGATACGCAGTATTTT.

This clonotype has just a few counts. The chain couples TRBV5-4 to TRBJ2-5, with TRBD1 matching over 9 bases. The CDR3 is 16 amino acids. The V gene's germline CDR1 is SGHNT and CDR2 YYREEE (reference sequence). Trimming cost V 4 bases and J 6 bases; bases outside gene matches: 13. The DNA of the CDR3 is TGTGCCAGCAGCCCGTGGGGACAGGGTATGAGGCAGACCCAGTACTTC. Protein product: CASSPWGQGMRQTQYF.

This rearrangement joins TRBV4-2 to TRBJ1-3; TRBD1 matches 7 bases. J gave up 0 bases and V 1 base, and 6 bases lay outside the gene matches. The germline gives CDR1 LGHNA, CDR2 YNFKEQ. CDR3 length equals 17 residues. The CDR3 region has the DNA TGTGCCAGCAGCCAAGGACAGGGAGGCTACTCTGGAAACACCATATATTTT. Its protein product is CASSQGQGGYSGNTIYF.

The chain links TRBV10-3 to TRBJ2-3; the match to TRBD2 covers 7 bases. The CDR3 extends over 14 amino acids. CDR1 ENHRY and CDR2 SYGVKD come from the germline V gene. With V trimmed by 10 bases and J by 5 bases, 12 bases remained unmatched. CDR3 coding DNA: TGTGCCACCCAAGCCGGCGGCGGGGGAGATACGCAGTATTTT. Translated, it gives CATQAGGGGDTQYF.

The rearrangement joins TRBV10-3 to TRBJ1-1; D unclear. The CDR3 is made up of 15 amino acids. The V end lost 3 bases, the J end lost 2 bases, and 13 bases lay between the germline ends. The germline CDR1 and CDR2 sequences are ENHRY and SYGVKD. For the CDR3, the DNA is TGTGCCATCAGTGACGGACCGGTCGGTAACACTGAAGCTTTCTTT. Amino acids: CAISDGPVGNTEAFF.

This clonotype showed up just a few times. The chain recombines TRBV2 with TRBJ1-5; unclear D gene. This CDR3 comprises 15 residues. Germline CDR1 reads SNHLY; CDR2 reads FYNNEI. V was shortened by 7 bases and J by 0 bases, with 13 bases between the two germline ends. CDR3 in DNA: TGTGCCAGCATGCCCTCGCCCCTTAGCAATCAGCCCCAGCATTTT. The encoded protein is CASMPSPLSNQPQHF.

This sequence joins TRBV20-1 and TRBJ2-5; no reliable D call. Germline CDR1 and CDR2: DFQATT and SNEGSKA (reference sequence). Between the trimmed V and J ends, which lost 6 bases and 1 base, there was a span of 6 bases. This CDR3 has 11 amino acids. The CDR3 protein is CSATGQETQYF. CDR3 DNA: TGCAGTGCCACGGGCCAAGAGACCCAGTACTTC.

This clonotype appeared many times. J is TRBJ1-2 and V is TRBV12-3 or TRBV12-4, with D unclear. V lost 3 bases and J lost 7, with 18 bases in between. The CDR3 totals 15 residues. CDR3 nucleotides: TGTGCCAGCAGTTTTACGGGATCGGGTATAGGTGGCTACACCTTC. Translating it yields CASSFTGSGIGGYTF.